Below are 7 T cell receptor beta chains sequenced from a single sample in a study of beta chain features in type 1 diabetes. Findings and caveats of the study: In every one of the four CD4+ subsets, TCRB CDR3s were moderately but significantly shorter in Type 1 diabetes patients.

No antigen has been assigned to these receptors. Reverse transcribing all isolated RNA meant expressed TCRB transcripts were sequenced. Profiled with immunoSEQ multiplex PCR; TCRdb holds only in-frame clones, not every one. The sample holds under 850,000 clones, 13% seen once. The sequencing sample was made of naive CD4+ T cells from blood. These receptors were obtained from a young man with type 1 diabetes.

The rearrangement joins TRBV9 to TRBJ1-1; D gene unclear. CDR1 and CDR2 (germline): SGDLS, YYNGEE. V was shortened by 4 bases and J by 4 bases, with 8 bases between the two germline ends. The CDR3 length is 12 residues. CDR3 residues: CASSPTGTEAFF. The CDR3 DNA sequence: TGTGCCAGCAGCCCAACGGGCACTGAAGCTTTCTTT.

This clone was counted ten times or more. This sample also contains other DNA sequences that code for the same CDR3. The chain combines TRBV5-1 with TRBJ2-5; no firm D call. Trimming took off 4 bases at V and 1 base at J, with 2 bases between the two ends. Germline CDR1 and CDR2: SGHRS and YFSETQ. The CDR3 spans 11 residues. The CDR3 DNA follows: TGCGCCAGCAGCGTCCAAGAGACCCAGTACTTC. Translated: CASSVQETQYF.

This clone appeared a few times. The chain employs TRBV7-9 and TRBJ1-2, with 9 bases that match TRBD1. CDR1 and CDR2 from the germline V gene are SEHNR and FQNEAQ (reference sequence). V shed 5 bases, J shed 4 bases, and the junction held 8 bases outside the gene matches. The CDR3 has 15 amino acids. In nucleotides, the CDR3 is TGTGCCAGCAGCCCTATACAGGGGGCTACCTATGGCTACACCTTC. Encoded protein: CASSPIQGATYGYTF.

V usage is TRBV7-2 and J usage is TRBJ1-1; 8 nucleotides agree with TRBD1. Looked up from germline, CDR1 is SGHTA and CDR2 is FQGNSA. CDR3 size: 13 residues. V trimming: 0 bases; J trimming: 12 bases; junction bases outside the gene matches: 6. The CDR3: CASSLADREKTFF. The CDR3 region has the DNA TGTGCCAGCAGCTTAGCGGACAGGGAGAAGACTTTCTTT.

The chain is built from TRBV27 and TRBJ1-1; D is ambiguous. Trimming took 0 bases from V and 4 from J, leaving 12 bases between them. This CDR3 contains 15 residues. Germline V gives CDR1 MNHEY, CDR2 SMNVEV (reference sequence). The DNA of the CDR3 is TGTGCCAGCAGTTTATCTGCCCGATGGGGCACTGAAGCTTTCTTT. Its protein product is CASSLSARWGTEAFF.

The chain combines TRBV5-6 with TRBJ1-5, with D tentatively TRBD1 (5 bases). V was clipped by 0 bases and J by 0 bases, with 7 bases between them. From germline, CDR1 is SGHDT and CDR2 YYEEEE. This CDR3 is built from 15 residues. In DNA, the CDR3 is TGTGCCAGCAGCTTGGCTGGGGGTAGCAATCAGCCCCAGCATTTT. Translated: CASSLAGGSNQPQHF.

CDR3 bases: TGTGCCAGCAGAGCGGCCTACGAGCAGTACTTC. It encodes CASRAAYEQYF. The chain recombines TRBV6-8 with TRBJ2-7; a weak D match, TRBD2 (5 bases). The germline gives CDR1 MNHGY, CDR2 SAAAGT. Trimming removed 6 bases from V and 2 bases from J, with 5 bases in between. The CDR3 totals 11 residues.